The 7 T cell receptor beta chains presented below share a single source sample, sequenced in a study of blood T cell repertoires in COVID-19. Using immunoSEQ multiplex PCR, the repertoire was profiled, and TCRdb retains in-frame clones only, with some absent. The table shows roughly 260,000 clones, with less than 85% occurring only once. Source material: peripheral blood. The receptor source for this set is a woman of 80 years or more with active or convalescent COVID-19.

The chain employs TRBV24-1 and TRBJ1-6; D possibly corresponds to TRBD1 (5 bases). The CDR3 totals 14 residues. Trimming shortened V by 4 bases and J by 8 bases, and 11 bases separated the two germline ends. The germline gives CDR1 KGHDR, CDR2 SFDVKD. The CDR3 is CATSEEGKDSPLHF. The DNA of the CDR3 is TGTGCCACCAGTGAGGAGGGGAAGGATTCACCCCTCCACTTT.

V is TRBV6-5 and J is TRBJ1-4; 7 bases are a match to TRBD1. The CDR3 consists of 15 residues. Trimming cost V 5 bases and J 6 bases; bases outside gene matches: 9. The germline V gene encodes CDR1 MNHEY and CDR2 SVGAGI. As DNA, the CDR3 is TGTGCCAGCAGTCACAGGGGATTAATGGATGAAAAACTGTTTTTT. It yields the protein CASSHRGLMDEKLFF.

The chain is built from TRBV5-5 and TRBJ2-7; D may be TRBD1 (5 bases). CDR1 SGHKS and CDR2 YYEKEE come from the germline V gene (reference sequence). The CDR3 totals 12 residues. Trimming stripped 2 bases from V and 6 bases from J, with 9 bases between. The DNA of the CDR3 is TGTGCCAGCAGCTTTCAGGGCCGCGAGCAGTACTTC. Its translation: CASSFQGREQYF. Variable domain in full (rest from reference TRBV5-5 and TRBJ2-7): DAGVTQSPTHLIKTRGQQVTLRCSPISGHKSVSWYQQVLGQGPQFIFQYYEKEERGRGNFPDRFSARQFPNYSSELNVNALLLGDSALYLCASSFQGREQYFGPGTRLTVT.

The chain couples TRBV28 to TRBJ2-4; TRBD2 aligns across 13 bases. Per germline, CDR1 MDHEN and CDR2 SYDVKM. This CDR3 comprises 20 residues. The junction had 10 bases not matched to a gene; V was cut back by 2 bases and J by 0 bases. The CDR3 DNA reads TGTGCCAGCAGTTTACGCGTACTAGCGGGGGGGCTTGGAGCCAAAAACATTCAGTACTTC. Its protein is CASSLRVLAGGLGAKNIQYF.

V is TRBV9 and J is TRBJ1-2; D is undetermined. V dropped 0 bases and J dropped 0 bases, with 6 bases sitting between them. Germline CDR1 is SGDLS and CDR2 is YYNGEE. This CDR3 comprises 14 residues. In nucleotides, the CDR3 is TGTGCCAGCAGCGTAGCCCTAACTAACTATGGCTACACCTTC. Its protein product is CASSVALTNYGYTF.

The chain couples TRBV11-3 to TRBJ2-2; 7 bases map to TRBD1. Germline V gene data show CDR1 as SGHNT and CDR2 as YENEEA. The CDR3 runs to 15 residues. The V segment lost 5 bases and the J segment 6 bases; nucleotides outside the gene matches: 9. The CDR3 here is CASSPQTGTAGELFF. DNA of the CDR3: TGTGCCAGCAGCCCCCAGACAGGGACGGCCGGGGAGCTGTTTTTT.

The genes are TRBV10-3 and TRBJ2-3; 8 nucleotides match TRBD1. The CDR3 is 17 amino acids. V shed 6 bases and J 2 bases; nucleotides not matched to a gene: 13. In germline, CDR1 is ENHRY, CDR2 SYGVKD. The CDR3 sequence: CAIRGGQGRSPTDTQYF. DNA of the CDR3: TGTGCCATCAGGGGAGGACAGGGCAGGTCCCCCACAGATACGCAGTATTTT.